The next 3 T cell receptor beta chains were all read from a single sample in a study of OX40 agonist ivuxolimab in advanced cancers. The repertoire was sequenced with immunoSEQ multiplex PCR; TCRdb's copy has only in-frame clones and lacks some. The repertoire consists of tens of thousands of clones, with around 91% occurring once and the leading ten covering around 0.4%. The source material was CD4+ or CD8+ T cells sorted from blood, sampled in a trial of the OX40 agonist ivuxolimab. These receptors originate from an adult with an advanced solid tumor such as melanoma, head and neck, liver or kidney cancer.

This chain connects TRBV10-1 to TRBJ2-3; TRBD1 aligns across 9 bases. The CDR3 sequence is 15 residues long. Germline V gene sequence: CDR1 WNHNN, CDR2 SYGVQD (reference sequence). With 4 bases clipped from V and 0 bases from J, the junction kept 2 bases outside the gene matches. CDR3 loop: CASSGDRASTDTQYF. The CDR3 bases are TGCGCCAGCAGTGGGGACAGGGCGAGCACAGATACGCAGTATTTT.

The V and J genes are TRBV7-2 and TRBJ2-7, with TRBD2 matching over 7 bases. With 1 base clipped from V and 2 bases from J, the junction kept 2 bases outside the gene matches. CDR1 is SGHTA and CDR2 is FQGNSA in the germline V gene. CDR3 length: 14 residues. CDR3 DNA sequence: TGTGCCAGCAGCTTAGAGCGGGGACCCTACGAGCAGTACTTC. Translating gives CASSLERGPYEQYF.

The chain recombines TRBV5-6 with TRBJ2-1; D gene ambiguous. The CDR3 extends over 16 amino acids. Germline-derived CDR1 and CDR2 are SGHDT and YYEEEE. Trimming removed 4 bases from V and 5 bases from J, with 19 bases in between. The DNA for the CDR3 is TGTGCCAGCAGCCCCCCGAGCTTGACCCTCCACAATGAGCAGTTCTTC. Its protein product is CASSPPSLTLHNEQFF.